The clone carrying this TCR beta chain was counted between two and nine times. The CDR3 has 16 amino acids. Germline-derived CDR1 and CDR2 are SGHVS and FQNEAQ. The V segment lost 5 bases and the J segment 0 bases; nucleotides outside the gene matches: 7. Here immunoSEQ multiplex PCR was the method, and the copy in TCRdb shows in-frame clones only, minus some. The sample consists of 65,000 to 90,000 clones, 90% to 95% of them appearing once. This specimen comes from a study of T cell changes during pregnancy in multiple sclerosis. The sequencing here drew on peripheral blood, taken in the first trimester of pregnancy. The V call is TRBV7-8, the J call TRBJ1-3; 7 bases are a match to TRBD1. This receptor was identified in a female donor with multiple sclerosis, enrolled in a pregnancy study. DNA of the CDR3: TGTGCCAGCAGCGGCAGGGGGGTGAGCTCTGGAAACACCATATATTTT. Translation: CASSGRGVSSGNTIYF. Supplemented by reference TRBV7-8 and TRBJ1-3, the full variable domain reads GAGVSQSPRYKVAKRGQDVALRCDPISGHVSLFWYQQALGQGPEFLTYFQNEAQLDKSGLPSDRFFAERPEGSVSTLKIQRTQQEDSAVYLCASSGRGVSSGNTIYFGEGSWLTVV.